The sample holds a few counts of the clone carrying this T cell receptor (beta chain). CDR3 size: 15 residues. Germline V gene sequence: CDR1 LGHDT, CDR2 YNNKEL (reference sequence). With 1 base removed from V and 6 bases from J, the gap between germline ends came to 10 bases. TCRdb's copy holds only in-frame clones and misses some; the assay was immunoSEQ multiplex PCR. The sample has around 170,000 clones, approximately 80% seen once. This record belongs to a study of blood T cell repertoires in COVID-19. At the level of the study: COVID-19 samples collected from the United States, Italy and Spain covered acute and convalescent phases. T cells, B-cell-depleted T cells, or PBMCs provided the cDNA or gDNA that served as material.

The sequence was obtained from a man between 60 and 75 years old who had been exposed to COVID-19. The chain links TRBV3-1 (or the pseudogene TRBV3-2) to TRBJ2-6, with D possibly matching TRBD2 (5 bases). The sample consisted of PBMCs or T cells enriched from blood (not recorded which). Written as DNA, the CDR3 is TGTGCCAGCAGCCAAGCCCGGGGTACGGCCAACGTCCTGACTTTC. It specifies CASSQARGTANVLTF.